The 11 T cell receptor beta chains presented below share a single source sample, sequenced in a study of cytomegalovirus exposure and HLA in healthy donors. The PCR ran on 60 Vbeta and 13 Jbeta primers. Clones were sequenced by immunoSEQ multiplex PCR, and TCRdb holds only the in-frame ones, with some missing. The sample consists of about 200,000 clones, around 80% of them appearing once. The sequencing input was PBMCs. These receptor sequences come from a man in his forties in good health and CMV-seropositive.

This chain connects TRBV5-1 to TRBJ2-5, with D possibly TRBD1 on 6 matching bases. CDR3 length equals 15 residues. Trimming removed 4 bases from V and 2 bases from J, with 15 bases in between. Germline values: CDR1 SGHRS, CDR2 YFSETQ. CDR3: CASSARDTFQETQYF. The CDR3 region has the DNA TGCGCCAGCAGCGCCCGGGACACCTTTCAAGAGACCCAGTACTTC.

This chain connects TRBV28 to TRBJ1-2; 12 bases fit TRBD1. Germline V CDR1 and CDR2: MDHEN, SYDVKM. V dropped 6 bases and J dropped 7; count of bases not matched to a gene: 12. The CDR3 consists of 16 residues. CDR3 sequence: CASSPPIGTGGVGYTF. The CDR3 nucleotides read TGTGCCAGCAGCCCCCCGATCGGGACAGGGGGCGTTGGCTACACCTTC.

The CDR3 here is CASSPYSIRVQNTEAFF. The DNA of the CDR3 is TGTGCCAGCTCACCCTACTCGATTCGGGTACAGAACACTGAAGCTTTCTTT. The chain uses TRBV18 and TRBJ1-1; D is ambiguous. Trimming removed 3 bases from V and 1 base from J, with 18 bases in between. Germline V gene lookup returns CDR1 KGHSH and CDR2 LQKENI. The CDR3 sequence is 17 residues long.

The V gene is TRBV9, the J gene TRBJ1-2; tentative D call: TRBD1 (6 bases). The ends were cut back, 0 bases at V and 4 bases at J, with 13 bases in the middle. This CDR3 comprises 15 residues. The germline CDR1 and CDR2 sequences are SGDLS and YYNGEE. CDR3 bases: TGTGCCAGCAGCGTAGCCCCTACAGGGAGCTATGGCTACACCTTC. This codes for CASSVAPTGSYGYTF.

The chain couples TRBV5-4 to TRBJ1-5; a possible D gene is TRBD1 (5 bases). V dropped 0 bases and J dropped 6 bases, with 7 bases sitting between them. The CDR3 consists of 13 residues. Germline CDR1 reads SGHNT; CDR2 reads YYREEE (reference sequence). The CDR3 sequence is CASSLGGGQPQHF. CDR3 coding DNA: TGTGCCAGCAGCTTGGGGGGGGGTCAGCCCCAGCATTTT.

CDR3 DNA: TGTGCCTGGAGGGGACTAGCAAATGAGCAGTTCTTC. It translates to CAWRGLANEQFF. V gene TRBV30 combines with J gene TRBJ2-1, with TRBD2 matching over 9 bases. CDR1 GTSNPN and CDR2 SVGIG come from the germline V gene (reference sequence). The V gene end was trimmed by 3 bases and the J gene end by 7 bases; junction bases not matched to a gene: 1. The CDR3 is 12 amino acids.

V usage is TRBV6-1 and J usage is TRBJ1-5; 9 bases map to TRBD1. V dropped 4 bases and J dropped 0; count of bases not matched to a gene: 13. Looked up from germline, CDR1 is MNHNS and CDR2 is SASEGT. The CDR3 consists of 19 residues. The CDR3 loop reads CASSAMGQGTGNSNQPQHF. In DNA form, the CDR3 reads TGTGCCAGCAGTGCTATGGGACAGGGAACAGGGAATAGCAATCAGCCCCAGCATTTT.

This clone was seen only once. The rearrangement uses TRBV9 and TRBJ2-6; TRBD1 matches 8 bases. V was clipped by 3 bases and J by 6 bases; unmatched bases: 14. Germline V gene data show CDR1 as SGDLS and CDR2 as YYNGEE. CDR3 length: 18 residues. The CDR3 nucleotides are TGTGCCAGCAGCGGGGGGGTGGCAGGGGGCGCCATGGCCAACGTCCTGACTTTC. Translated, it gives CASSGGVAGGAMANVLTF. The variable domain in full, with the rest retrieved from reference TRBV9 and TRBJ2-6, is DSGVTQTPKHLITATGQRVTLRCSPRSGDLSVYWYQQSLDQGLQFLIQYYNGEERAKGNILERFSAQQFPDLHSELNLSSLELGDSALYFCASSGGVAGGAMANVLTFGAGSRLTVL.

This chain connects TRBV30 to TRBJ2-5, with TRBD2 identical over 8 bases. Germline V gene sequence: CDR1 GTSNPN, CDR2 SVGIG (reference sequence). This CDR3 contains 17 residues. The trim removed 2 bases at V and 5 bases at J, leaving 16 bases unmatched. The CDR3 reads CAWSPNTSGPLGETQYF. CDR3 DNA: TGTGCCTGGAGTCCTAATACTAGCGGACCCTTGGGCGAGACCCAGTACTTC.

The CDR3 nucleotides are TGTGCCAGCAGTGAAGTGGGACAGGGGGCTCACGAGCAGTACTTC. Protein product: CASSEVGQGAHEQYF. The chain carries TRBV6-1 and TRBJ2-7; 12 bases align to TRBD1. The J segment lost 5 bases and the V segment lost 1 base, leaving 3 bases of the junction unmatched. The CDR3 spans 15 residues. Germline CDR1 MNHNS, CDR2 SASEGT.

This chain uses TRBV6-6 with TRBJ2-1, with 8 positions matching TRBD1. Germline CDR1 and CDR2: MNHNY and SVGAGI (reference sequence). The trim removed 6 bases at V and 6 bases at J, leaving 10 bases unmatched. The CDR3 has 15 amino acids. The CDR3 region is CASRPLRGHLNEQFF. As DNA, the CDR3 is TGTGCCAGCAGACCCCTCAGGGGGCATCTCAATGAGCAGTTCTTC.